This T cell receptor beta chain was identified during a study of blood T cell repertoires in COVID-19. Background on the study: Acute and convalescent COVID-19 samples came from the United States, Italy and Spain. T cells, B-cell-depleted T cells, or PBMCs provided the cDNA or gDNA that served as material.

Germline loops: CDR1 LGHNA, CDR2 YSLEER. The CDR3 contains 15 residues. J was trimmed by 6 bases and V by 4 bases; bases with no gene match: 8. Original processing methods: Quantification of nucleated cells was approximated via reference gene primer amplification. Clones were read by immunoSEQ multiplex PCR, and TCRdb kept only the in-frame ones, dropping some. D and trimming were read from the DNA, whereas the V and J calls and clone size are those reported in that table. The data show 110,000 to 150,000 clones, with roughly 82% seen just once and about a tenth held by the top ten. Sequenced sample: peripheral blood. The sequence was collected from a man between 60 and 75 years old with active or convalescent COVID-19. V usage is TRBV4-3 and J usage is TRBJ2-3; the match to TRBD1 covers 9 bases. CDR3 coding DNA: TGCGCCAGCAGCCTTCAGGGACAGGGATCCGATACGCAGTATTTT. Protein product: CASSLQGQGSDTQYF.